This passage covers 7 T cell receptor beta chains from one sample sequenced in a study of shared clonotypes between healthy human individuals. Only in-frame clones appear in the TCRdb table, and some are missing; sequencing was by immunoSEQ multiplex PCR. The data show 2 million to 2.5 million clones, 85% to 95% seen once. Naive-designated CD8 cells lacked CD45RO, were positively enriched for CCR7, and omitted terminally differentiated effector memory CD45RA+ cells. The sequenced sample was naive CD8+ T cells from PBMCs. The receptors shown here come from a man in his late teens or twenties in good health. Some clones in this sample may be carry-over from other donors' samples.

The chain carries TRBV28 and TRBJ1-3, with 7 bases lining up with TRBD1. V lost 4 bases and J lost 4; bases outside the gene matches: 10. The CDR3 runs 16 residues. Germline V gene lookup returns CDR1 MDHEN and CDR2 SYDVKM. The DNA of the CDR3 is TGTGCCAGCAGTTCCGACAGGGAAGGTCTGGGAAACACCATATATTTT. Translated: CASSSDREGLGNTIYF.

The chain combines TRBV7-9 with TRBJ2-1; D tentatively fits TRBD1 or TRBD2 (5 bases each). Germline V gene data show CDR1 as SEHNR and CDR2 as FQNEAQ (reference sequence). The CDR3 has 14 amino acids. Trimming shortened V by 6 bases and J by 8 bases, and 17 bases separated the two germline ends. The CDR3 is CASRGQGAFDEQFF. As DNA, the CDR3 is TGTGCCAGCAGAGGGCAGGGAGCCTTTGATGAGCAGTTCTTC.

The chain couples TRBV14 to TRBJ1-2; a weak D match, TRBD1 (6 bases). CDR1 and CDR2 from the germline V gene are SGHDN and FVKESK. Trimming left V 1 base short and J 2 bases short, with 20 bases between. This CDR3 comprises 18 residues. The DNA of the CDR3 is TGTGCCAGCAGCCAAGTCACTACAGGGTCTCCGATCAACTATGGCTACACCTTC. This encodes CASSQVTTGSPINYGYTF.

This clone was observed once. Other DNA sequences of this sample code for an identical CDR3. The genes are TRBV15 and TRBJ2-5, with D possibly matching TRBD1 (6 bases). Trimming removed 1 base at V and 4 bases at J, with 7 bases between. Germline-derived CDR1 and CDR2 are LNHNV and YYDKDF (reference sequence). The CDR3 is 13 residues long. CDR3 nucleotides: TGTGCCACCAGCAGAGGCAGGGGAGAGACCCAGTACTTC. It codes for CATSRGRGETQYF. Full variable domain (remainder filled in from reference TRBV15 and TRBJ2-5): DAMVIQNPRYQVTQFGKPVTLSCSQTLNHNVMYWYQQKSSQAPKLLFHYYDKDFNNEADTPDNFQSRRPNTSFCFLDIRSPGLGDTAMYLCATSRGRGETQYFGPGTRLLVL.

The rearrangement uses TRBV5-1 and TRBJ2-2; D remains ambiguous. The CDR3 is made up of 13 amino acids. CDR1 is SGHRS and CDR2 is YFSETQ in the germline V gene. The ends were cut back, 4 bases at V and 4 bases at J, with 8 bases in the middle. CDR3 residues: CASSPPSTGELFF. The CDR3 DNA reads TGCGCCAGCAGCCCACCTTCCACCGGGGAGCTGTTTTTT.

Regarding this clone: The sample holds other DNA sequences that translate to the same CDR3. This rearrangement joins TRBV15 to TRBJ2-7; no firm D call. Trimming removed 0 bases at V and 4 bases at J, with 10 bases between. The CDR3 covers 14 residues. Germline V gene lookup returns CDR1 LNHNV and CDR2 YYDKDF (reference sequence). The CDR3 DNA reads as TGTGCCACCAGCAGAGATCGCGGAGCTTACGAGCAGTACTTC. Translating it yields CATSRDRGAYEQYF.

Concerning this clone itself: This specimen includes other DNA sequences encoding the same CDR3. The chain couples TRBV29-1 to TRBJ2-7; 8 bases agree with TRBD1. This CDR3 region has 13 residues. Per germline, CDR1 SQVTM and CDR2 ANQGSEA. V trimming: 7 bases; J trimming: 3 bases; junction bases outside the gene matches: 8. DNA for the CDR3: TGCAGCGCCTTGACAGGGGTCGGCTACGAGCAGTACTTC. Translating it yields CSALTGVGYEQYF.